This T cell receptor beta chain appears in the sequencing data of a study of T-cell reconstitution after alpha-beta-depleted transplantation in children. General study points: In patients about two months after transplant, alpha-beta T cells reportedly arose from several hundred expanded graft clones.

A note on this clonotype: Its antigen is as yet unknown.

The germline V gene encodes CDR1 LNHNV and CDR2 YYDKDF (reference sequence). Trimming removed 0 bases at V and 8 bases at J, with 14 bases between. CDR3 size: 15 residues. TCRbeta library construction was performed incorporating unique molecular identifiers. TCRdb independently ran MiXCR on the PCR reads; one entry per CDR3 protein. The sample has about 900,000 distinct CDR3 sequences; roughly 29% are singletons. The clonotype was recovered from a boy younger than two who had a stem cell transplant for SCID, so the T cells may come from the graft donor. The sequences come from PBMCs, mostly from graft donor cells, collected 360 days after TCRalphabeta/CD19-depleted stem cell transplant. The chain joins TRBV15 to TRBJ2-1, with a weak D call TRBD2 (6 bases). CDR3 sequence (DNA): TGTGCCACCAGCAGAGATCGCGGGGCTGGGCATGAGCAGTTCTTC. Protein sequence: CATSRDRGAGHEQFF.